Below, 13 T cell receptor beta chains from the same sample are listed, as sequenced in a study of CD4 T cells in relation to SARS-CoV-2 and coronaviruses. The method was immunoSEQ multiplex PCR; TCRdb's version includes in-frame clones alone and lacks a portion of them. The sample includes 8,500 to 13,000 clones, 87% of them seen just once. The specimen sequenced was naive CD4+ T cells from PBMCs. Subset: naive CD4+ T cells isolated by negative enrichment. The receptors here all came from an adult with COVID-19.

The chain couples TRBV6-5 to TRBJ1-3; 9 bases agree with TRBD1. The germline V gene encodes CDR1 MNHEY and CDR2 SVGAGI. The CDR3 totals 14 residues. Trimming cost V 7 bases and J 6 bases; bases outside gene matches: 7. The CDR3 DNA is TGTGCCAGCACCTCACAGGGGGCTGTAAACACCATATATTTT. Amino acids: CASTSQGAVNTIYF.

The J gene is TRBJ2-5, the V gene TRBV5-4, with D perhaps matching TRBD1 or TRBD2 (6 bases each). This CDR3 comprises 16 residues. The V gene's germline CDR1 is SGHNT and CDR2 YYREEE (reference sequence). The germline V and J ends were trimmed by 4 bases and 2 bases, with 18 bases remaining between them. CDR3 in DNA: TGTGCCAGCAGCCCAGGACCCAAGGGGGGACAAGAGACCCAGTACTTC. Protein product: CASSPGPKGGQETQYF.

The genes are TRBV5-8 and TRBJ2-1; possibly TRBD1 for D (5 bases). Per the germline V gene, CDR1 is SGHTS and CDR2 is YDEGEE. The CDR3 runs to 16 residues. Trimming removed 4 bases at V and 0 bases at J, with 14 bases between. CDR3 loop: CASSGLQASSYNEQFF. The CDR3 DNA reads as TGTGCCAGCAGCGGGCTACAGGCGAGCTCCTACAATGAGCAGTTCTTC.

V usage is TRBV5-6 and J usage is TRBJ2-5; the match to TRBD2 covers 7 bases. The CDR3 runs 15 residues. J lost 2 bases, V lost 0 bases, and 4 bases had no gene match. Germline loops: CDR1 SGHDT, CDR2 YYEEEE. The CDR3 bases are TGTGCCAGCAGCTTGGGACTAGCCGGTCAAGAGACCCAGTACTTC. Translation gives CASSLGLAGQETQYF.

This chain uses TRBV4-1 with TRBJ2-5; D is tentatively TRBD1 or TRBD2 (5 bases each). V lost 0 bases to trimming and J lost 1 base, with 9 bases between them. Germline CDR1 reads MGHRA; CDR2 reads YSYEKL. The CDR3 consists of 15 residues. The CDR3 reads CASSQDRGSQETQYF. Written as DNA, the CDR3 is TGCGCCAGCAGCCAAGATCGGGGCAGCCAAGAGACCCAGTACTTC.

The rearrangement joins TRBV6-2 or TRBV6-3 to TRBJ2-3, with D possibly TRBD2 on 5 matching bases. The CDR3 runs to 15 residues. CDR1 and CDR2 (germline): MNHEY, SVGEGT. The germline V and J ends were trimmed by 7 bases and 3 bases, with 17 bases remaining between them. CDR3 region: CASTPMRTGTDTQYF. DNA of the CDR3: TGTGCCAGCACCCCAATGAGGACTGGGACAGATACGCAGTATTTT.

This clone was seen a single time. V is TRBV11-3 and J is TRBJ2-1, with 7 bases matching TRBD2. The CDR3 contains 17 residues. Germline V gene sequence: CDR1 SGHNT, CDR2 YENEEA. V lost 2 bases, J lost 5 bases, and 12 bases stayed unmatched. This CDR3 reads CASSLRAGSSLDNEQFF. CDR3 coding DNA: TGTGCCAGCAGCTTAAGAGCGGGGAGCTCTCTTGACAATGAGCAGTTCTTC. Supplemented by reference TRBV11-3 and TRBJ2-1, the full variable domain reads EAGVVQSPRYKIIEKKQPVAFWCNPISGHNTLYWYLQNLGQGPELLIRYENEEAVDDSQLPKDRFSAERLKGVDSTLKIQPAELGDSAVYLCASSLRAGSSLDNEQFFGPGTRLTVL.

The chain has TRBV6-5 and TRBJ1-2; D ambiguous. Germline CDR1 reads MNHEY; CDR2 reads SVGAGI. The CDR3 contains 15 residues. Trimming left V 2 bases short and J 4 bases short, with 14 bases between. CDR3 sequence reads: CASSYRDAGFYGYTF. The CDR3 region has the DNA TGTGCCAGCAGTTACCGCGACGCCGGATTCTATGGCTACACCTTC.

The chain recombines TRBV5-1 with TRBJ2-3; D call uncertain. Germline values: CDR1 SGHRS, CDR2 YFSETQ. This CDR3 is built from 15 residues. The germline V and J ends were trimmed by 4 bases and 1 base, with 13 bases remaining between them. CDR3 DNA sequence: TGCGCCAGCAGCCCCAACCTTCAGGGCACAGATACGCAGTATTTT. It is translated as CASSPNLQGTDTQYF.

The genes are TRBV5-1 and TRBJ2-4, with 15 bases fitting TRBD2. CDR1 and CDR2 (germline): SGHRS, YFSETQ. With V trimmed by 4 bases and J by 7 bases, 12 bases remained unmatched. CDR3 length: 18 residues. The CDR3 region is CASSRIGLAGGVGNIQYF. In DNA, the CDR3 is TGCGCCAGCAGCCGCATCGGACTAGCGGGGGGGGTAGGGAACATTCAGTACTTC.

This clone occurred a few times. V is TRBV18 and J is TRBJ1-5; TRBD1 might be the D (5 bases). Per germline, CDR1 KGHSH and CDR2 LQKENI. There are 16 residues in the CDR3. V gave up 6 bases and J gave up 2 bases, with 17 bases separating them. CDR3 sequence (DNA): TGTGCCAGCTCCATGACCCTCGGGGGTGGCAATCAGCCCCAGCATTTT. This gives the protein CASSMTLGGGNQPQHF.

V usage is TRBV3-1 (or the pseudogene TRBV3-2) and J usage is TRBJ1-5; D perhaps matches TRBD1 (6 bases). V dropped 4 bases and J dropped 6 bases, with 25 bases sitting between them. The CDR3 contains 18 residues. CDR1 LGHDT and CDR2 YNNKEL come from the germline V gene (reference sequence). In DNA form, the CDR3 reads TGTGCCAGCAGCCTCGCTGCGGTCGGGGGGCCCAGCTCTCAGCCCCAGCATTTT. As protein: CASSLAAVGGPSSQPQHF.

This clone turned up a few times. The V gene is TRBV11-3, the J gene TRBJ2-7; D unresolved. Germline V gene sequence: CDR1 SGHNT, CDR2 YENEEA. The CDR3 runs 16 residues. The V gene lost 5 bases and the J gene lost 3 bases, with 20 bases spanning the gap. CDR3: CASSRLRVLHYYEQYF. For the CDR3, the DNA is TGTGCCAGCAGCCGCCTTAGGGTGCTCCATTACTACGAGCAGTACTTC.